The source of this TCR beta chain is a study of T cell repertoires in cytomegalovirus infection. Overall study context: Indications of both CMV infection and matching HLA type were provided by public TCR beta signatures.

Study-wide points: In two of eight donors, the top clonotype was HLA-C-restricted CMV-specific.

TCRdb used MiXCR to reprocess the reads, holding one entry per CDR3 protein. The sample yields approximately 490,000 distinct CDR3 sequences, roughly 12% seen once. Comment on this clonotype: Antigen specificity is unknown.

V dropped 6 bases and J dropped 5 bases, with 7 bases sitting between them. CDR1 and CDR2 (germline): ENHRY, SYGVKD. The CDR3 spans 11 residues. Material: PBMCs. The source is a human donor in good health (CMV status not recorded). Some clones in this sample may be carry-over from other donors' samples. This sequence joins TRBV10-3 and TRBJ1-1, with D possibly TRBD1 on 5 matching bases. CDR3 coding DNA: TGTGCCATCAGGGGGGGGACTGAAGCTTTCTTT. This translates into CAIRGGTEAFF.